A single TCR beta chain is shown here with its context. The sample holds a few counts of this clonotype. Its antigen is unknown. Base qualities are not at hand, and no much larger clone is one base apart. These data belong to a study of blood T cells in healthy people across ages (dated by TCRdb to between 2015 and 2017). Broadly, across the study: In model experiments, template switching captured about one uniquely barcoded TCR beta cDNA molecule for every two T cells. Age-related changes in TCR beta repertoire diversity were measured in the study by deep sequencing normalized with unique cDNA molecular identifiers. The donors were split into four age groups: young (average 16 years), middle-aged (39), aged (62) and long-lived (approximately 80). To avoid experimental bias, donors of different ages were randomly spread across the sequencing lanes. Using the same blood draw, the study looked at two additional independent replicas of 1 million unique cDNA reads for two donors, one aged 18 to 30 and the other aged 80 or older.

Findings and caveats that apply to the study as a whole: Donor CMV infection status was unknown, potentially confounding age-related changes in expanded clonotypes. Compared with the aged group, the long-lived group had more naive CD4+ T cells, fewer expanded clones and increased TCR diversity, suggesting age selection. Observed TCR beta diversity per million T cells fell roughly linearly with age, and a significant reduction was already apparent by age about 43. The percentage of naive T cells measured by flow cytometry correlated strongly with observed TCR beta diversity. Conclusive comparison of naive and antigen-experienced compartments was prevented by the profiling of bulk unsorted PBMCs. Estimates of total diversity based on one million sequenced T cells were considered lower bounds and underestimates.

The donors were under 40 Caucasian individuals from Russia, aged roughly 6 to 90 years, who were systemically healthy. Ten milliliters of peripheral blood were drawn from each donor into EDTA-treated Vacutainer tubes. PBMCs were isolated by Ficoll-Paque density-gradient centrifugation, with at least 7 million obtained per sample. Total RNA was extracted from PBMCs with Trizol reagent, with at least 6 micrograms obtained per sample. For every donor, flow cytometry on a PBMC aliquot measured the percentage of naive CD45RAhigh/CD27high T cells. Between the V and J ends, shortened by 2 bases and 4 bases respectively, the junction contains 12 bases. The CDR3 holds 16 amino acids from the cysteine to the phenylalanine. Only CDR3 DNA remains: 48 bases, in frame from the first base. The CDR1 and CDR2 encoded by the germline V gene are KGHSH and LQKENI. Library prep was done by 5' RACE. These reads were obtained on an Illumina HiSeq 2500. The second PCR ran for about 7 to 11 cycles and used a J-beta primer mix along with a sample-barcoded 5' primer. A unique molecular identifier was introduced onto each TCR beta cDNA molecule by a template-switch 5' adaptor carrying 12 random nucleotides. Each sample yielded at least 2.5 million CDR3-containing paired-end reads. The Mint cDNA synthesis kit, primed by a TRBC-specific oligonucleotide, was used to synthesize first-strand cDNA from all RNA. After uracil-DNA glycosylase treatment, a first 18-cycle PCR used universal primers M1SS and BC2_uni_R on all cDNA. For the original study's pipeline: Normalization of each sample was performed by random selection of 1 million high-quality reads, each carrying a distinct molecular identifier. Reads with shared molecular identifiers were discarded instead of being binned into consensus sequences. MiTCR, with a Q25 quality threshold and the strictest error-elimination algorithm, was used for CDR3 identification, clonotype clustering and error correction. Lower-bound total TCR beta diversity was estimated with a nonparametric unseen species model using Euler transformation. Using fastp trimming at Q25 and MiXCR clonotype assembly, TCRdb reanalyzed the public sequencing data and kept in-frame beta chains. Each record represents a unique CDR3 protein, reported with the most common genes and DNA among its rows. These V and J calls rely on TCRdb rather than the paper's analysis. The sample table contains approximately 1.5 million distinct CDR3 sequences; only one count was recorded for about 35% of them. Approximately 10% of the sample rests with the top ten.

The sequence was collected from a woman aged 30 to 39 in good health. The chain is made from TRBV18 and TRBJ2-6; the D gene is possibly TRBD1 or TRBD2, each agreeing over 6 bases. Input material: blood. The nucleotide sequence is given as TGTGCCAGCTCACCATTGGGGGGCGACGGGGCCAACGTCCTGACTTTC. Its translation reads: CASSPLGGDGANVLTF.